This T cell receptor (beta chain) was documented in a study of T cells in Graves' hyperthyroidism and ophthalmopathy. Overall study context: Peripheral blood samples were taken at initial diagnosis, prior to any treatment.

Study outcomes and limitations: Most clonotypes that expanded in the thyroid above 0.001 also showed up in blood.

CDR1 and CDR2 (germline): MDHEN, SYDVKM. The CDR3 is made up of 15 amino acids. The trim removed 7 bases at V and 3 bases at J, leaving 8 bases unmatched. RNA transcripts were the template for amplifying TCR beta CDR3 regions. The TCR CDR3 was amplified in a first-round RT-PCR using the HTBI primer set. TCRdb recomputed calls from the multiplex PCR reads with MiXCR, one row per CDR3 protein. The sample lists around 690,000 distinct CDR3 sequences, approximately 15% occurring once. At least ten counts were recorded for this clonotype. No antigen is known for it. The sequence was obtained from a man between 45 and 60 years old with Graves' hyperthyroidism. The sample taken for sequencing was blood. The rearrangement links TRBV28 to TRBJ2-7, with 11 bases aligning to TRBD1. As DNA, the CDR3 is TGTGCCAGCAAACCAACCGGGACAGGGGGCTACGAGCAGTACTTC. Translated, it gives CASKPTGTGGYEQYF.